This T cell receptor (beta chain) was captured in a study of human thymus T cells. The method was immunoSEQ multiplex PCR; TCRdb's version includes in-frame clones alone and lacks a portion of them. The table has 120,000 or so clones, over 85% seen once; the top ten hold 0.02% to 0.03%. The germline gives CDR1 SGHKS, CDR2 YYEKEE (reference sequence). The CDR3 loop spans 14 amino acids. The V gene lost 6 bases and the J gene lost 0 bases, with 9 bases spanning the gap. This clone was counted once. Its antigen remains unidentified. General study points: Thymic and blood repertoires appeared to carry a bias in their V and J gene usage.

Resections removed during corrective heart surgery provided the thymus tissue used. Those donating were healthy Finnish infants in corrective surgery for congenital heart defects. The origin of this receptor is a boy younger than two with a congenital heart defect but otherwise immunologically healthy. The chain joins TRBV5-5 to TRBJ2-2; D not certain. Sequencing was carried out using thymus tissue. Here the CDR3 DNA reads TGTGCCAGCACCCCCCCTTCGAACACCGGGGAGCTGTTTTTT. Translated, it gives CASTPPSNTGELFF.